This T cell receptor (beta chain) was found in a study of control samples from healthy donors and cancer patients. The data were produced by immunoSEQ multiplex PCR, yet TCRdb's version contains in-frame clones alone and is incomplete. Here the sample spans 70,000 to 90,000 clones, 94% being singletons. This CDR3 contains 14 residues. Looked up from germline, CDR1 is LNHDA and CDR2 is SQIVND (reference sequence). The V gene lost 4 bases and the J gene lost 5 bases, with 12 bases spanning the gap. This receptor was taken from a woman aged 40-49 years in good health. The rearrangement links TRBV19 to TRBJ2-1; D might be TRBD1 (5 bases). Sequenced sample: blood. CDR3 sequence (DNA): TGTGCCAGTAGTACCCTAGGGGCCCACAATGAGCAGTTCTTC. Translating it yields CASSTLGAHNEQFF. Looking up the rest from reference TRBV19 and TRBJ2-1 gives the full variable domain: DGGITQSPKYLFRKEGQNVTLSCEQNLNHDAMYWYRQDPGQGLRLIYYSQIVNDFQKGDIAEGYSVSREKKESFPLTVTSAQKNPTAFYLCASSTLGAHNEQFFGPGTRLTVL.